This entry lists 29 T cell receptor beta chains sequenced from one sample in a study of T cell repertoires in cytomegalovirus infection. These TCRs' antigens remain unknown. TCRdb itself ran the reads through MiXCR, one entry per CDR3 protein. The table shows roughly 500,000 distinct CDR3 sequences, with under 45% occurring only once. The sequencing here drew on cultured PBMCs, taken from culture after CMV antigen stimulation. The receptors were sampled from a human donor in good health (CMV status not recorded). Some clones in this sample may be carry-over from other donors' samples.

This clonotype occurred many times. The genes are TRBV7-8 and TRBJ2-7; D is unclear. Deletions cut 2 bases from V and 3 bases from J, with 8 bases between. Germline loops: CDR1 SGHVS, CDR2 FQNEAQ. This CDR3 has 13 residues. The CDR3 sequence: CASSLHESYEQYF. The CDR3 bases are TGTGCCAGCAGCTTACACGAGAGCTACGAGCAGTACTTC.

In DNA, the CDR3 is TGTGCCAGCAGGCCGACCAGCGCGGGCCGGACTGAAGCTTTCTTT. Amino acid sequence: CASRPTSAGRTEAFF. This chain links TRBV5-4 with TRBJ1-1, with D unclear. Between the trimmed V and J ends, which lost 5 bases and 5 bases, there was a span of 19 bases. The CDR3 is made up of 15 amino acids. The germline CDR1 and CDR2 sequences are SGHNT and YYREEE (reference sequence).

This chain uses TRBV7-2 with TRBJ2-1; no firm D call. The ends were cut back, 5 bases at V and 9 bases at J, with 11 bases in the middle. The CDR3 runs to 12 residues. Per the germline V gene, CDR1 is SGHTA and CDR2 is FQGNSA. DNA of the CDR3: TGTGCCAGCAGCATTAACAGTGGTGAGCAGTTCTTC. As protein: CASSINSGEQFF.

The V gene is TRBV6-2 or TRBV6-3, the J gene TRBJ2-7; D is unresolved. Germline assignment: CDR1 MNHEY and CDR2 SVGEGT. Trimming left V 2 bases short and J 4 bases short, with 18 bases between. The CDR3 covers 16 residues. Written as DNA, the CDR3 is TGTGCCAGCAGTTACAGTCGGGCAGAAAGTCATTACGAGCAGTACTTC. This sequence encodes CASSYSRAESHYEQYF.

The gene calls are TRBV5-4 and TRBJ1-2; possible D gene TRBD1, 5 bases. Germline loops: CDR1 SGHNT, CDR2 YYREEE (reference sequence). Trimming stripped 4 bases from V and 2 bases from J, with 12 bases between. The CDR3 runs 14 residues. Written as DNA, the CDR3 is TGTGCCAGCAGCCCAACCGGGACCAACTATGGCTACACCTTC. This sequence encodes CASSPTGTNYGYTF.

The chain links TRBV12-3 or TRBV12-4 to TRBJ1-3, with D perhaps matching TRBD1 (5 bases). Trimming left V 5 bases short and J 2 bases short, with 13 bases between. There are 15 residues in the CDR3. The CDR3 bases are TGTGCCAGCAGTACCCAGGGTGTAGCTGGAAACACCATATATTTT. Its protein is CASSTQGVAGNTIYF.

This chain joins TRBV20-1 and TRBJ2-7; D perhaps matches TRBD1 (5 bases). The CDR3 sequence is 14 residues long. Germline V CDR1 and CDR2: DFQATT, SNEGSKA (reference sequence). V lost 0 bases, J lost 2 bases, and 11 bases lay in between. The CDR3 is CSARDNRIPYEQYF. DNA for the CDR3: TGCAGTGCTAGAGATAACAGGATCCCCTACGAGCAGTACTTC.

This rearrangement joins TRBV2 to TRBJ2-1, with 8 bases identical to TRBD1. V shed 1 base and J 9 bases; nucleotides not matched to a gene: 2. The CDR3 spans 13 residues. The germline V gene encodes CDR1 SNHLY and CDR2 FYNNEI. This CDR3 is CASSEVGQAEQFF. In DNA form, the CDR3 reads TGTGCCAGCAGTGAAGTGGGACAGGCTGAGCAGTTCTTC.

The J gene is TRBJ2-7, the V gene TRBV19; 9 nucleotides line up with TRBD1. This CDR3 contains 12 residues. The J segment lost 5 bases and the V segment lost 7 bases, leaving 3 bases of the junction unmatched. Germline values: CDR1 LNHDA, CDR2 SQIVND (reference sequence). The CDR3 here is CASTDRGDEQYF. DNA of the CDR3: TGTGCCAGTACGGACAGGGGCGACGAGCAGTACTTC.

V usage is TRBV7-9 and J usage is TRBJ2-3, with 9 bases that match TRBD2. J was trimmed by 0 bases and V by 5 bases; bases with no gene match: 6. Germline V gives CDR1 SEHNR, CDR2 FQNEAQ (reference sequence). The CDR3 totals 16 residues. In DNA form, the CDR3 reads TGTGCCAGCAGCATCGGACTAGCGACTAGCACAGATACGCAGTATTTT. This encodes CASSIGLATSTDTQYF.

This clonotype was seen a handful of times. The rearrangement joins TRBV10-3 to TRBJ1-1, with 10 bases that match TRBD1. Germline lookup yields CDR1 ENHRY and CDR2 SYGVKD. The CDR3 has 13 residues. With 2 bases clipped from V and 7 bases from J, the junction kept 1 base outside the gene matches. As DNA, the CDR3 is TGTGCCATCAGTGAGGGGACAGGGGATGAAGCTTTCTTT. Translating it yields CAISEGTGDEAFF.

This clonotype came up a few times. The chain links TRBV12-3 or TRBV12-4 to TRBJ1-1; 9 bases align to TRBD1. The CDR3 consists of 15 residues. Trimming removed 6 bases from V and 5 bases from J; junction bases left unmatched: 10. The CDR3 DNA sequence: TGTGCCAGCAGCCCCGAGACAGGGGGTCGGACTGAAGCTTTCTTT. It codes for CASSPETGGRTEAFF.

The gene calls are TRBV29-1 and TRBJ2-3, with 7 bases aligning to TRBD2. The trim removed 5 bases at V and 2 bases at J, leaving 4 bases unmatched. CDR3 length: 13 residues. Germline V gene lookup returns CDR1 SQVTM and CDR2 ANQGSEA. The CDR3 bases are TGCAGCGTTACCCTAGCGGCCACAGATACGCAGTATTTT. Encoded protein: CSVTLAATDTQYF.

A few counts support this clonotype. The chain employs TRBV6-1 and TRBJ2-6, with D possibly TRBD1 on 5 matching bases. Trimming shortened V by 5 bases and J by 3 bases, and 11 bases separated the two germline ends. The CDR3 sequence is 15 residues long. Germline CDR1 is MNHNS and CDR2 is SASEGT. This chain's CDR3 is CASSLPGFGANVLTF. The CDR3, as DNA: TGTGCCAGCAGTCTCCCAGGGTTTGGGGCCAACGTCCTGACTTTC.

This sequence joins TRBV10-3 and TRBJ2-2; tentative D call: TRBD2 (5 bases). V lost 6 bases to trimming and J lost 1 base, with 9 bases between them. This CDR3 has 14 residues. The germline V gene has CDR1 ENHRY and CDR2 SYGVKD. CDR3 in DNA: TGTGCCATCAGGGCCCGGGGGAACACCGGGGAGCTGTTTTTT. It is translated as CAIRARGNTGELFF.

J is TRBJ2-7 and V is TRBV12-3 or TRBV12-4, with 11 bases lining up with TRBD2. Trimming removed 0 bases from V and 2 bases from J; junction bases left unmatched: 6. The length of the CDR3 is 17 residues. The chain's CDR3 is CASSLAGLAAITYEQYF. The CDR3 bases are TGTGCCAGCAGTTTAGCGGGACTAGCGGCCATAACCTACGAGCAGTACTTC.

The chain links TRBV25-1 to TRBJ1-2, with D tentatively TRBD1 (5 bases). CDR1 is MGHDK and CDR2 is SYGVNS in the germline V gene. This CDR3 contains 13 residues. Trimming pared 6 bases from V and 7 bases from J, leaving 15 bases between. The CDR3 loop is CASRDGREGGYTF. The DNA for the CDR3 is TGTGCCAGCAGGGATGGCAGGGAAGGTGGCTACACCTTC.

This chain connects TRBV10-3 to TRBJ2-7, with 8 bases lining up with TRBD2. CDR1 and CDR2 from the germline V gene are ENHRY and SYGVKD. V lost 9 bases, J lost 3 bases, and 7 bases stayed unmatched. The CDR3 sequence is 13 residues long. Here the CDR3 reads CAMKRERGYEQYF. In DNA form, the CDR3 reads TGTGCCATGAAGCGGGAGAGAGGCTACGAGCAGTACTTC.

The chain combines TRBV2 with TRBJ2-1, with D perhaps assigned TRBD1 or TRBD2 (6 bases each). CDR1 and CDR2 from the germline V gene are SNHLY and FYNNEI. The CDR3 runs to 13 residues. Trimming left V 6 bases short and J 6 bases short, with 12 bases between. CDR3 coding DNA: TGTGCCAGCAGCGGGCCGGGGGCCAATGAGCAGTTCTTC. It codes for CASSGPGANEQFF.

The rearrangement links TRBV12-3 or TRBV12-4 to TRBJ2-3; D is unresolved. The length of the CDR3 is 13 residues. Trimming took off 4 bases at V and 5 bases at J, with 10 bases between the two ends. The CDR3, as DNA: TGTGCCAGCAGTTCCCCAGCCCAAGATACGCAGTATTTT. This encodes CASSSPAQDTQYF.

This clonotype has a handful of counts. The rearrangement links TRBV4-1 to TRBJ1-2; 7 positions match TRBD1. CDR1 and CDR2 (germline): MGHRA, YSYEKL. After removal of 3 bases from V and 8 bases from J, the junction contained 12 bases not matched to a gene. CDR3 length: 15 amino acids. CDR3 coding DNA: TGCGCCAGCAGCCAGGCCCGGGACAGTTACTCCGGCTACACCTTC. Encoded protein: CASSQARDSYSGYTF.

This clonotype was picked up a small number of times. Here the CDR3 reads CASSLVSGVTDTQYF. DNA for the CDR3: TGTGCCAGCAGCTTAGTATCGGGAGTAACAGATACGCAGTATTTT. The chain is built from TRBV7-6 and TRBJ2-3, with a tentative D call TRBD2 (6 bases). The CDR3 runs to 15 residues. Trimming left V 1 base short and J 3 bases short, with 11 bases between. Germline values: CDR1 SGHVS, CDR2 FNYEAQ.

The chain combines TRBV7-2 with TRBJ2-1, with TRBD2 matching 10 bases. Looked up from germline, CDR1 is SGHTA and CDR2 is FQGNSA. Germline trimming cut 5 bases from V and 12 bases from J; bases unmatched to any gene: 10. This CDR3 comprises 14 residues. CDR3 DNA: TGTGCCAGCAGCCTAGGGACTAGCGTACAAGGGCAGTTCTTC. It translates to CASSLGTSVQGQFF.

This clonotype was counted a few times. The genes are TRBV12-3 or TRBV12-4 and TRBJ2-1; perhaps TRBD2 as D (5 bases). V lost 5 bases, J lost 0 bases, and 11 bases lay in between. The CDR3 is 15 amino acids. CDR3 residues: CASSPGESSYNEQFF. The CDR3 DNA follows: TGTGCCAGCAGTCCCGGGGAGAGCTCCTACAATGAGCAGTTCTTC.

This chain uses TRBV20-1 with TRBJ2-7; D remains ambiguous. CDR3 length equals 13 residues. Germline V CDR1 and CDR2: DFQATT, SNEGSKA (reference sequence). With 5 bases removed from V and 3 bases from J, the gap between germline ends came to 14 bases. CDR3 nucleotide sequence: TGCAGTGCTCAGTTTCCCCTAGTCTACGAGCAGTACTTC. Encoded protein: CSAQFPLVYEQYF.

J is TRBJ2-7 and V is TRBV7-8; D is undetermined. This CDR3 contains 12 residues. CDR1 is SGHVS and CDR2 is FQNEAQ in the germline V gene. V was pared by 4 bases and J by 5 bases, with 9 bases between. CDR3 nucleotides: TGTGCCAGCAGCTCCCGGACCAACGAGCAGTACTTC. Its protein product is CASSSRTNEQYF.

This clonotype has more than one count but fewer than ten. The genes are TRBV12-5 and TRBJ2-7; D may match TRBD1 or TRBD2 (5 bases each). This CDR3 region has 15 residues. Deletions cut 5 bases from V and 4 bases from J, with 18 bases between. The germline V gene has CDR1 LGHNT and CDR2 FRNRAP. Written as DNA, the CDR3 is TGTGCTAGTGGTCCGATAAGGGACGGAGATTACGAGCAGTACTTC. It translates to CASGPIRDGDYEQYF.

The chain is built from TRBV7-2 and TRBJ2-1; D gene unclear. V gave up 5 bases and J gave up 0 bases, with 14 bases separating them. Germline lookup yields CDR1 SGHTA and CDR2 FQGNSA. This CDR3 spans 16 amino acids. The CDR3 spells CASSKSFPPSYNEQFF. CDR3 nucleotides: TGTGCCAGCAGCAAATCCTTCCCTCCCTCCTACAATGAGCAGTTCTTC.

The rearrangement joins TRBV11-2 to TRBJ2-3, with TRBD2 matching 13 bases. The CDR3 extends over 20 amino acids. With 5 bases clipped from V and 0 bases from J, the junction kept 14 bases outside the gene matches. Germline-derived CDR1 and CDR2 are SGHAT and FQNNGV. CDR3 DNA sequence: TGTGCCAGCAGCCACTATCGACTAGCGGGGGGTATTTCTAGCACAGATACGCAGTATTTT. It yields the protein CASSHYRLAGGISSTDTQYF.